These 29 T cell receptor beta chains came from one sample sequenced in a study of blood T cell repertoires in COVID-19. Here immunoSEQ multiplex PCR was the method, and the copy in TCRdb shows in-frame clones only, minus some. The sample holds about 400,000 clones, around 89% seen once. The sample taken for sequencing was PBMCs or T cells enriched from blood (not recorded which). The receptors shown here come from a woman aged 25-40 years with acute COVID-19.

The sample holds a few counts of this clone. V is TRBV5-1 and J is TRBJ1-6; unclear D gene. The germline V gene encodes CDR1 SGHRS and CDR2 YFSETQ. CDR3 length: 16 amino acids. V dropped 0 bases and J dropped 10 bases, with 17 bases sitting between them. CDR3 nucleotides: TGCGCCAGCAGCTTGGGTGTAGGTCCGACCGGGTCACCCCTCCACTTT. Protein sequence: CASSLGVGPTGSPLHF. Full variable domain (rest looked up from reference TRBV5-1 and TRBJ1-6): KAGVTQTPRYLIKTRGQQVTLSCSPISGHRSVSWYQQTPGQGLQFLFEYFSETQRNKGNFPGRFSGRQFSNSRSEMNVSTLELGDSALYLCASSLGVGPTGSPLHFGNGTRLTVT.

This clone was detected only a few times. The chain recombines TRBV12-3 or TRBV12-4 with TRBJ1-2; 7 nucleotides align to TRBD1. The J segment lost 4 bases and the V segment lost 6 bases, leaving 5 bases of the junction unmatched. The CDR3 sequence is 13 residues long. As DNA, the CDR3 is TGTGCCAGCAGCCCGACAGGGCTCTATGGCTACACCTTC. This encodes CASSPTGLYGYTF.

The count of this clone is one. This chain uses TRBV18 with TRBJ1-2, with TRBD1 matching over 9 bases. The junction had 12 bases not matched to a gene; V was cut back by 3 bases and J by 4 bases. Germline V gene sequence: CDR1 KGHSH, CDR2 LQKENI. This CDR3 has 17 amino acids. In DNA, the CDR3 is TGTGCCAGCTCACCGGCGGTCACTGCACAGGGGGCCTATGGCTACACCTTC. Its translation: CASSPAVTAQGAYGYTF.

This chain joins TRBV9 and TRBJ2-7, with a weak D call TRBD1 (6 bases). Per germline, CDR1 SGDLS and CDR2 YYNGEE. This CDR3 has 14 residues. With 3 bases removed from V and 1 base from J, the gap between germline ends came to 11 bases. The CDR3 DNA follows: TGTGCCAGCAGCGCACAGGGTGGATCCTACGAGCAGTACTTC. This encodes CASSAQGGSYEQYF.

J is TRBJ2-6 and V is TRBV18; the D gene is possibly TRBD2 (7 bases). Trimming took 2 bases from V and 0 from J, leaving 11 bases between them. The germline gives CDR1 KGHSH, CDR2 LQKENI. The CDR3 runs to 17 residues. The CDR3 reads CASSPGGAVSGANVLTF. The CDR3 DNA reads as TGTGCCAGCTCACCAGGGGGGGCAGTCTCTGGGGCCAACGTCCTGACTTTC.

The genes are TRBV9 and TRBJ1-4; 10 bases agree with TRBD1. After removal of 3 bases from V and 8 bases from J, the junction contained 4 bases not matched to a gene. The CDR3 is 14 amino acids. The germline V gene has CDR1 SGDLS and CDR2 YYNGEE. The DNA of the CDR3 is TGTGCCAGCAGCGCTGGACAGGGGGAGGAAAAACTGTTTTTT. Translation gives CASSAGQGEEKLFF.

Written as DNA, the CDR3 is TGTGCCAGCAGCTTATATGCGGATGTGGTTGGTTTCTTT. This encodes CASSLYADVVGFF. The chain links TRBV7-9 to TRBJ1-1; D remains ambiguous. This CDR3 spans 13 amino acids. Trimming left V 2 bases short and J 13 bases short, with 17 bases between. Germline V lookup: CDR1 SEHNR, CDR2 FQNEAQ (reference sequence).

This sequence joins TRBV9 and TRBJ2-1; TRBD1 matches 7 bases. V lost 0 bases, J lost 7 bases, and 7 bases stayed unmatched. CDR1 and CDR2 (germline): SGDLS, YYNGEE. The CDR3 covers 15 residues. DNA for the CDR3: TGTGCCAGCAGCGTAGGTAGGGGGCGGGTGAATGAGCAGTTCTTC. Translated, it gives CASSVGRGRVNEQFF.

The CDR3 nucleotides read TGTGCCAGCAGCCAAGCGGTTTCCTACGAGCAGTACTTC. As protein: CASSQAVSYEQYF. The gene calls are TRBV3-1 (or the pseudogene TRBV3-2) and TRBJ2-7; D gene uncertain. V lost 1 base to trimming and J lost 1 base, with 5 bases between them. From germline, CDR1 is LGHDT and CDR2 YNNKEL (reference sequence). The CDR3 has 13 amino acids.

The sample holds one count of this clone. The chain carries TRBV23-1 and TRBJ1-3; D might be TRBD1 (5 bases). TRBV23-1 is an ORF; its function is uncertain. The V end was cut by 3 bases, the J end by 0 bases, with 15 bases between. The CDR3 totals 17 residues. The CDR3 loop reads CASSQNIDRLSGNTIYF. DNA for the CDR3: TGCGCCAGCAGTCAGAACATAGACAGACTCTCTGGAAACACCATATATTTT.

J is TRBJ2-2 and V is TRBV7-3, with 7 nucleotides matching TRBD2. The V and J ends lost 6 bases and 5 bases, in that order; junction bases with no gene match: 12. This CDR3 is built from 16 residues. Germline CDR1 is SGHTA and CDR2 is FQGTGA. CDR3 amino acids: CASSRSGARGTGELFF. The CDR3 DNA follows: TGTGCCAGCAGTCGCAGCGGGGCACGGGGTACCGGGGAGCTGTTTTTT.

This clone occurred once. The chain joins TRBV9 to TRBJ2-2; TRBD2 matches 10 bases. V lost 3 bases and J lost 2; bases outside the gene matches: 4. The CDR3 extends over 16 amino acids. In germline, CDR1 is SGDLS, CDR2 YYNGEE. DNA for the CDR3: TGTGCCAGCAGCGCCCAGCGGGGGGGTAACACCGGGGAGCTGTTTTTT. Its protein product is CASSAQRGGNTGELFF.

As concerns this clone: Germline is not matched at one junction end, which may reflect a read error. The chain joins TRBV19 to TRBJ1-1; 12 bases align to TRBD1. This CDR3 is built from 17 residues. In germline, CDR1 is LNHDA, CDR2 SQIVND (reference sequence). CDR3 protein: CTSSTIGTGGFHTEAFF. The CDR3 region has the DNA TGTACCAGTAGTACAATTGGGACAGGGGGCTTCCACACTGAAGCTTTCTTT.

This rearrangement joins TRBV29-1 to TRBJ1-2; D ambiguous. V lost 0 bases and J lost 4, with 6 bases in between. CDR1 and CDR2 (germline): SQVTM, ANQGSEA. The CDR3 contains 12 residues. The chain's CDR3 is CSVEDSSYGYTF. The CDR3 DNA sequence: TGCAGCGTTGAAGATAGCAGCTATGGCTACACCTTC.

This chain links TRBV18 with TRBJ1-3, with a tentative D call TRBD1 (6 bases). CDR1 and CDR2 from the germline V gene are KGHSH and LQKENI. V was trimmed by 6 bases and J by 1 base, leaving 16 bases between them. There are 16 residues in the CDR3. CDR3 in amino acids: CASSYLQGNSGNTIYF. The CDR3 DNA is TGTGCCAGCTCGTACCTGCAGGGGAATTCTGGAAACACCATATATTTT.

V gene TRBV29-1 combines with J gene TRBJ2-3, with a weak D call TRBD1 (5 bases). V was pared by 5 bases and J by 4 bases, with 13 bases between. The CDR3 contains 13 residues. Looked up from germline, CDR1 is SQVTM and CDR2 is ANQGSEA. The CDR3 DNA follows: TGCAGCGTTTCTAGGGGTCGGCCAGATACGCAGTATTTT. Translating gives CSVSRGRPDTQYF.

V and J are TRBV6-5 and TRBJ2-1, with TRBD2 identical over 13 bases. The CDR3 consists of 14 residues. The germline V gene has CDR1 MNHEY and CDR2 SVGAGI. J gave up 6 bases and V 6 bases, and 2 bases lay outside the gene matches. The CDR3 loop reads CASRLAGGANEQFF. The CDR3 coding sequence is TGTGCCAGCAGACTAGCGGGGGGGGCCAATGAGCAGTTCTTC.

The V gene is TRBV4-1, the J gene TRBJ2-7; tentatively, D is TRBD1 (5 bases). Looked up from germline, CDR1 is MGHRA and CDR2 is YSYEKL. CDR3 length: 15 residues. Trimming took off 0 bases at V and 3 bases at J, with 12 bases between the two ends. DNA of the CDR3: TGCGCCAGCAGCCAAGATTCAGGGTCCATCTACGAGCAGTACTTC. This encodes CASSQDSGSIYEQYF.

This clone came up a few times. In nucleotides, the CDR3 is TGTGCCAGCAGTGGGCCGGGACAGGGGGTTGGCGGGCAGTACTTC. Amino acid sequence: CASSGPGQGVGGQYF. The chain recombines TRBV6-6 with TRBJ2-7; 11 bases line up with TRBD1. The trim removed 5 bases at V and 9 bases at J, leaving 12 bases unmatched. The CDR3 covers 15 residues. Germline V gives CDR1 MNHNY, CDR2 SVGAGI (reference sequence).

The CDR3 region has the DNA TGTGCCAGCAGCCGAACAGGGTCCAATGAGCAGTTCTTC. Its translation is CASSRTGSNEQFF. The chain employs TRBV3-1 (or the pseudogene TRBV3-2) and TRBJ2-1; a weak D match, TRBD1 (6 bases). With 4 bases removed from V and 6 bases from J, the gap between germline ends came to 10 bases. The germline gives CDR1 LGHDT, CDR2 YNNKEL (reference sequence). There are 13 residues in the CDR3.

The chain uses TRBV7-9 and TRBJ1-2; TRBD1 matches at 10 bases. The CDR3 runs 14 residues. V shed 1 base, J shed 6 bases, and the junction held 2 bases outside the gene matches. Germline V gives CDR1 SEHNR, CDR2 FQNEAQ (reference sequence). As DNA, the CDR3 is TGTGCCAGCAGCTTAGGACAGGGGGCGAATGGCTACACCTTC. It yields the protein CASSLGQGANGYTF.

CDR3 residues: CASSPWDRDTEAFF. In DNA, the CDR3 is TGTGCCAGCTCACCGTGGGACAGAGACACTGAAGCTTTCTTT. The chain joins TRBV18 to TRBJ1-1, with 7 bases lining up with TRBD1. The junction had 4 bases not matched to a gene; V was cut back by 3 bases and J by 3 bases. CDR3 length: 14 residues. The V gene's germline CDR1 is KGHSH and CDR2 LQKENI.

V usage is TRBV24-1 and J usage is TRBJ1-2; TRBD1 aligns across 9 bases. The CDR3 covers 16 residues. Trimming removed 4 bases from V and 4 bases from J; junction bases left unmatched: 9. Germline loops: CDR1 KGHDR, CDR2 SFDVKD. CDR3 DNA: TGTGCCACCAGTGACTTAACCGACAGGGGGATCTATGGCTACACCTTC. This gives the protein CATSDLTDRGIYGYTF.

DNA of the CDR3: TGTGCCAGCAGAAGAAGGGGTATTCAGCCCCAGCATTTT. Translation gives CASRRRGIQPQHF. The gene calls are TRBV12-3 or TRBV12-4 and TRBJ1-5; tentative D call: TRBD1 (5 bases). V lost 6 bases, J lost 6 bases, and 12 bases lay in between. This CDR3 comprises 13 residues.

The rearrangement links TRBV5-1 to TRBJ1-4; 8 bases map to TRBD1. CDR1 and CDR2 from the germline V gene are SGHRS and YFSETQ. CDR3 length equals 14 residues. Trimming removed 4 bases from V and 7 bases from J; junction bases left unmatched: 6. CDR3 protein: CASSPQGAGEKLFF. The CDR3 DNA follows: TGCGCCAGCAGCCCGCAGGGGGCTGGTGAAAAACTGTTTTTT.

For this clone: This CDR3 is also generated by other DNA sequences in the sample. The CDR3 spells CASSLGGGQETQYF. DNA for the CDR3: TGCGCCAGCAGCTTGGGTGGAGGGCAGGAGACCCAGTACTTC. The V and J genes are TRBV5-1 and TRBJ2-5, with a weak D call TRBD2 (6 bases). V was cut by 0 bases and J by 5 bases, with 11 bases left in between. The CDR3 is made up of 14 amino acids. CDR1 is SGHRS and CDR2 is YFSETQ in the germline V gene.

The chain links TRBV15 to TRBJ2-7, with D perhaps TRBD2 (5 bases). V was trimmed by 1 base and J by 4 bases, leaving 17 bases between them. This CDR3 contains 16 residues. Germline CDR1 is LNHNV and CDR2 is YYDKDF (reference sequence). CDR3 region: CATSRVSRSGFYEQYF. Written as DNA, the CDR3 is TGTGCCACCAGCAGAGTAAGCAGGAGCGGATTTTACGAGCAGTACTTC. The full variable domain, its missing parts supplied by reference TRBV15 and TRBJ2-7, is DAMVIQNPRYQVTQFGKPVTLSCSQTLNHNVMYWYQQKSSQAPKLLFHYYDKDFNNEADTPDNFQSRRPNTSFCFLDIRSPGLGDTAMYLCATSRVSRSGFYEQYFGPGTRLTVT.

The V gene is TRBV6-5, the J gene TRBJ1-2, with 7 bases lining up with TRBD1. In germline, CDR1 is MNHEY, CDR2 SVGAGI. With V trimmed by 6 bases and J by 4 bases, 8 bases remained unmatched. There are 14 residues in the CDR3. The CDR3, as DNA: TGTGCCAGCAGGATATACAGGGGTAGCTATGGCTACACCTTC. Residues: CASRIYRGSYGYTF.

The chain combines TRBV28 with TRBJ2-5, with unresolved D. Germline-derived CDR1 and CDR2 are MDHEN and SYDVKM. This CDR3 region has 15 residues. The germline V and J ends were trimmed by 6 bases and 0 bases, with 14 bases remaining between them. The CDR3 protein is CASSRGRMYQETQYF. The CDR3 coding sequence is TGTGCCAGCAGCCGAGGTCGGATGTACCAAGAGACCCAGTACTTC.